A selection of T cell receptor beta chains follows, all from one sample in a study of shared clonotypes between healthy human individuals. Measured with immunoSEQ multiplex PCR; TCRdb has only the in-frame clones, and not every one. This table holds around 990,000 clones, 70% to 85% found once. What was sequenced was memory CD4+ T cells from PBMCs. The source of these receptors is a man younger than 30 in good health. Some clones in this sample may be carry-over from other donors' samples. Each CDR3 is given with its conserved first and last residue.

V	J	CDR3
TRBV10-3	TRBJ1-3	CAISSGQGEGNTIYF
TRBV5-1	TRBJ1-5	CASSERQAPYNQPQHF
TRBV7-3	TRBJ2-7	CASSLSIAGGYEQYF
TRBV7-8	TRBJ1-2	CASSNFYRGREGYTF
TRBV10-3	TRBJ1-4	CAISESGTGMEKLFF
TRBV7-2	TRBJ1-5	CASSLDSGTGQPQHF
TRBV28	TRBJ1-6	CASSDIDNSPLHF
TRBV28	TRBJ1-2	CASSSVGGTGAYGYTF
TRBV19	TRBJ1-1	CASTKQGQGWEAFF
TRBV7-2	TRBJ2-7	CASSLAGWGSYEQYF
TRBV11-1	TRBJ2-7	CASSLVVGYEQYF
TRBV5-1	TRBJ2-7	CASSISGVSHEQYF
TRBV15	TRBJ2-1	CATSRDEEGQFF
TRBV14	TRBJ2-2	CASSQIGTRDTGELFF
TRBV4-2	TRBJ2-1	CASSQDSDGRTYNEQFF